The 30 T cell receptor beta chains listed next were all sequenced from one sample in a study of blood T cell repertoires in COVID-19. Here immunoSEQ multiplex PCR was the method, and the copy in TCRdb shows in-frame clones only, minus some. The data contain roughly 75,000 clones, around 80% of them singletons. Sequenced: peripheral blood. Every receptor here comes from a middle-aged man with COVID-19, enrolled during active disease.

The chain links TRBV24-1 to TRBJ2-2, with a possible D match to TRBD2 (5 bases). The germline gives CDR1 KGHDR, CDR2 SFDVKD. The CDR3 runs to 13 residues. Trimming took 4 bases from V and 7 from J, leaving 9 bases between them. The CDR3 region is CATSERAGGELFF. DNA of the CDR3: TGTGCCACCAGTGAGAGGGCCGGCGGGGAGCTGTTTTTT.

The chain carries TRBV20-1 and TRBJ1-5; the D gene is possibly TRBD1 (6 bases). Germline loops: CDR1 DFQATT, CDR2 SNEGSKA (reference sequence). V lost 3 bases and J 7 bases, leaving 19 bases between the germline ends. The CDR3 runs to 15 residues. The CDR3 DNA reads TGCAGTGCTAGTCCCGGGACATTTTTGGGACAGCCCCAGCATTTT. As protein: CSASPGTFLGQPQHF.

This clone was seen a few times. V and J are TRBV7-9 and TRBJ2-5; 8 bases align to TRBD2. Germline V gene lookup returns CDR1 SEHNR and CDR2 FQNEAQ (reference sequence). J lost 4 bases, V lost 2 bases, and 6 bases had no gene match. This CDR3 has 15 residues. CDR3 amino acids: CASSLKLGGVETQYF. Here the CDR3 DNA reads TGTGCCAGCAGCTTAAAACTCGGGGGGGTAGAGACCCAGTACTTC.

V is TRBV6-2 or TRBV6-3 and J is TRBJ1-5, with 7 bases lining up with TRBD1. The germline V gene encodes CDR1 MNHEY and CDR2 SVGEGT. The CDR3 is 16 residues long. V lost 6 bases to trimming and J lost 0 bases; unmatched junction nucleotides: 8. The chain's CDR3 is CASSSGTVDSNQPQHF. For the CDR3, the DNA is TGTGCCAGCAGCAGTGGGACAGTCGATAGCAATCAGCCCCAGCATTTT.

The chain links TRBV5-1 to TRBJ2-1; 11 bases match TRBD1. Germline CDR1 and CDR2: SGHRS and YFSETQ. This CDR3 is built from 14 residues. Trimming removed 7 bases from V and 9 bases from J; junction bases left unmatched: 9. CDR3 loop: CASYLGTGGLEQFF. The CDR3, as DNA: TGCGCCAGCTACCTCGGGACAGGGGGTCTTGAGCAGTTCTTC.

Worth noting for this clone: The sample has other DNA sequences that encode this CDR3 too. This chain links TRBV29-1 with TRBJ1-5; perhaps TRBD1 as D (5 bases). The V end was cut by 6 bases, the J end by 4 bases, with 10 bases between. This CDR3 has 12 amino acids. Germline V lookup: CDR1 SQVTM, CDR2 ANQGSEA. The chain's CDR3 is CSVGDFNQPQHF. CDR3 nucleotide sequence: TGCAGCGTAGGGGACTTTAATCAGCCCCAGCATTTT.

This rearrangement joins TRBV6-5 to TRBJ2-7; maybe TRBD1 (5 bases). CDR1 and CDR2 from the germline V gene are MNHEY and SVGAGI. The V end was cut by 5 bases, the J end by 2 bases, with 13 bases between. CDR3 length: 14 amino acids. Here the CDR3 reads CASSLQGKAYEQYF. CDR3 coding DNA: TGTGCCAGCAGTCTCCAGGGTAAAGCCTACGAGCAGTACTTC.

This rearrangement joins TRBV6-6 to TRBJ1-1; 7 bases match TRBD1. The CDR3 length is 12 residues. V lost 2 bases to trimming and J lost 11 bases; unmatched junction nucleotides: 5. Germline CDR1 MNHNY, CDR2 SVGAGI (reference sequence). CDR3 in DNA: TGTGCCAGCAGTTACAGGGCAGGGGGGGCTTTCTTT. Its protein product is CASSYRAGGAFF.

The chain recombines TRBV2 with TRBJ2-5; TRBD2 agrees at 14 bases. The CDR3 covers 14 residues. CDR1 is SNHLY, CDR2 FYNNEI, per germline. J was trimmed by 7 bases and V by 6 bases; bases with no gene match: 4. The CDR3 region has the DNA TGTGCCAGCAGACTCGGGACTAGCGGGGGGACCCAGTACTTC. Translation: CASRLGTSGGTQYF.

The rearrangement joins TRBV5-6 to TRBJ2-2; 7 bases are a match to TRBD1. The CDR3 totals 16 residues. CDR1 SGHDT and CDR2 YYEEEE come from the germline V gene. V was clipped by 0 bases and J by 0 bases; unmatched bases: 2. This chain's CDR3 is CASSLGGGANTGELFF. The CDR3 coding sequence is TGTGCCAGCAGCTTGGGAGGGGGCGCGAACACCGGGGAGCTGTTTTTT.

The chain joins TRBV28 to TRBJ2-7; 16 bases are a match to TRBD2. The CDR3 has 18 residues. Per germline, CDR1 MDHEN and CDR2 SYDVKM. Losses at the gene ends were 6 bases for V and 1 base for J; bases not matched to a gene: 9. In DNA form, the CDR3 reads TGTGCCAGCAGGGGGACTAGCGGGAGGGCCTTTGCATCCTACGAGCAGTACTTC. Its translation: CASRGTSGRAFASYEQYF.

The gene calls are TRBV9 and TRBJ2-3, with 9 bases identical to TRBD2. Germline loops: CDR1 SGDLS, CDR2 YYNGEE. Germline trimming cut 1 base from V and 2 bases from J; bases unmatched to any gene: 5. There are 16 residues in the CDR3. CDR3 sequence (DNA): TGTGCCAGCAGCGTACAACCTAGCGGGACCACAGATACGCAGTATTTT. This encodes CASSVQPSGTTDTQYF.

CDR3 region: CASSPMGLELNEQFF. In nucleotides, the CDR3 is TGTGCCAGCTCACCAATGGGACTAGAACTCAATGAGCAGTTCTTC. The rearrangement uses TRBV18 and TRBJ2-1; 8 bases align to TRBD2. The CDR3 has 15 amino acids. Germline V lookup: CDR1 KGHSH, CDR2 LQKENI. V lost 2 bases and J lost 6; bases outside the gene matches: 6.

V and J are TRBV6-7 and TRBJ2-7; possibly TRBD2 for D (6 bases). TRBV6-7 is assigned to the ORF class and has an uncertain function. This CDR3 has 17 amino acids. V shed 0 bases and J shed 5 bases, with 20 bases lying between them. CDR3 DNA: TGTGCCAGCAGTTACTCGAAATATGAGACTAGACGCGACGAGCAGTACTTC. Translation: CASSYSKYETRRDEQYF.

The CDR3: CASSQGQPGEREQYF. CDR3 DNA: TGCGCCAGCAGCCAAGGGCAACCCGGGGAGCGGGAGCAGTACTTC. V and J are TRBV4-1 and TRBJ2-7; perhaps TRBD2 as D (5 bases). The CDR3 spans 15 residues. V dropped 1 base and J dropped 7 bases, with 17 bases sitting between them. Germline CDR1 is MGHRA and CDR2 is YSYEKL.

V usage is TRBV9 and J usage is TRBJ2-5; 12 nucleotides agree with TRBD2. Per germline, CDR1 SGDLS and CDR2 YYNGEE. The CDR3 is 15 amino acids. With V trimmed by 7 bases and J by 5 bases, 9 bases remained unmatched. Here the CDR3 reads CASGVVTSGSETQYF. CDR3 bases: TGTGCCAGCGGAGTGGTGACTAGCGGGAGTGAGACCCAGTACTTC. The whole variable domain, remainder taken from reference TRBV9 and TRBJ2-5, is DSGVTQTPKHLITATGQRVTLRCSPRSGDLSVYWYQQSLDQGLQFLIQYYNGEERAKGNILERFSAQQFPDLHSELNLSSLELGDSALYFCASGVVTSGSETQYFGPGTRLLVL.

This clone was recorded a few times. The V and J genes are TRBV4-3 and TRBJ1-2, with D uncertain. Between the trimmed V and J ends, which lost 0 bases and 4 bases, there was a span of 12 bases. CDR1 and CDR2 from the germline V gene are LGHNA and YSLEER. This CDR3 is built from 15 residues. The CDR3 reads CASSQDLGSLYGYTF. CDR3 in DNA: TGCGCCAGCAGCCAAGATCTAGGCAGCCTCTATGGCTACACCTTC.

The CDR3 loop is CASSVDPTGKQPQHF. CDR3 in DNA: TGTGCCAGCAGCGTAGATCCCACAGGGAAGCAGCCCCAGCATTTT. This chain uses TRBV9 with TRBJ1-5, with TRBD1 as a possible D gene (6 bases). Germline CDR1 reads SGDLS; CDR2 reads YYNGEE. The V gene lost 0 bases and the J gene lost 7 bases, with 14 bases spanning the gap. There are 15 residues in the CDR3.

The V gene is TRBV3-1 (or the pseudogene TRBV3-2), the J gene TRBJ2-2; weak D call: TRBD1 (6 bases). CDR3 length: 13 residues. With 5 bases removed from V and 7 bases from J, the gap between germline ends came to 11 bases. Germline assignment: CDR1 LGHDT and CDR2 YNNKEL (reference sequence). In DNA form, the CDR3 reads TGTGCCAGCAGCGCACAGGGTAGCGGGGAGCTGTTTTTT. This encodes CASSAQGSGELFF.

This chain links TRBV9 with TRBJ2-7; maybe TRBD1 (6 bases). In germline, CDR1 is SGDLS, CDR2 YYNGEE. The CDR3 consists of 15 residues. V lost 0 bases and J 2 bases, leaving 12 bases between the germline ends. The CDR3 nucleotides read TGTGCCAGCAGCGTAGGTGGGACACAGACCTACGAGCAGTACTTC. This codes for CASSVGGTQTYEQYF. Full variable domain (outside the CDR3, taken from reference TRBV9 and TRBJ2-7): DSGVTQTPKHLITATGQRVTLRCSPRSGDLSVYWYQQSLDQGLQFLIQYYNGEERAKGNILERFSAQQFPDLHSELNLSSLELGDSALYFCASSVGGTQTYEQYFGPGTRLTVT.

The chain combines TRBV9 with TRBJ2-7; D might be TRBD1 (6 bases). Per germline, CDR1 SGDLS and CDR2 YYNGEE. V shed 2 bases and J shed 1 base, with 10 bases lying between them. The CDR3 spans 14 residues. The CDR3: CASSVTGFSYEQYF. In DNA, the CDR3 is TGTGCCAGCAGCGTCACAGGGTTTTCCTACGAGCAGTACTTC.

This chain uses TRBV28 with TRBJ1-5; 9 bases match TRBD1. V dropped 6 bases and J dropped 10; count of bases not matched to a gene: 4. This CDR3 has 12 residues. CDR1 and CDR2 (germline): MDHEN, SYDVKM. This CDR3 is CASRDRGPPQHF. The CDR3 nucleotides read TGTGCCAGCAGGGACAGGGGCCCACCCCAGCATTTT.

The CDR3 sequence is CASSSGTSYGELFF. As DNA, the CDR3 is TGTGCCAGCAGCTCCGGGACTAGTTACGGGGAGCTGTTTTTT. The gene calls are TRBV7-8 and TRBJ2-2; TRBD2 matches 8 bases. Germline CDR1 reads SGHVS; CDR2 reads FQNEAQ. The junction had 5 bases not matched to a gene; V was cut back by 4 bases and J by 7 bases. This CDR3 contains 14 residues.

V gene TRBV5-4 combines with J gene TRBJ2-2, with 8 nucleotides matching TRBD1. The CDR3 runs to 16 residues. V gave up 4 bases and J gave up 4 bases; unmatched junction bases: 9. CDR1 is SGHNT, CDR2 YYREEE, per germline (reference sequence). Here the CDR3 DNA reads TGTGCCAGCAGCCAGGGGGCCACCACAACCACCGGGGAGCTGTTTTTT. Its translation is CASSQGATTTTGELFF.

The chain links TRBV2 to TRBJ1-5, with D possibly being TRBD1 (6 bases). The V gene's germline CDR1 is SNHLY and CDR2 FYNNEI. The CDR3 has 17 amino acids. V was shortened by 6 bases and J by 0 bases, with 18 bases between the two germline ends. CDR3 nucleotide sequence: TGTGCCAGCAGCCATATTGGACAGACCTTTAGCAATCAGCCCCAGCATTTT. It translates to CASSHIGQTFSNQPQHF. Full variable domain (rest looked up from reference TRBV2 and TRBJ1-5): EPEVTQTPSHQVTQMGQEVILRCVPISNHLYFYWYRQILGQKVEFLVSFYNNEISEKSEIFDDQFSVERPDGSNFTLKIRSTKLEDSAMYFCASSHIGQTFSNQPQHFGDGTRLSIL.

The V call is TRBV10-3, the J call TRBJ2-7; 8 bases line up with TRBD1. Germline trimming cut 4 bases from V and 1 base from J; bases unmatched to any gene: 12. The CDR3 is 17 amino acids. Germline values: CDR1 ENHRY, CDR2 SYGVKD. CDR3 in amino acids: CAISGLGQVPFSYEQYF. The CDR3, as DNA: TGTGCCATCAGTGGGTTGGGACAGGTCCCGTTTTCCTACGAGCAGTACTTC.

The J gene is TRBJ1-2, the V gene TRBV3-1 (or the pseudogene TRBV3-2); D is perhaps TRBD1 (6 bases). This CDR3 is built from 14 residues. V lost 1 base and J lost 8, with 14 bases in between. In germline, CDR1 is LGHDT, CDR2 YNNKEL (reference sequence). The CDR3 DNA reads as TGTGCCAGCAGCCAAGTTCGGGGGGCCTACGGCTACACCTTC. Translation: CASSQVRGAYGYTF.

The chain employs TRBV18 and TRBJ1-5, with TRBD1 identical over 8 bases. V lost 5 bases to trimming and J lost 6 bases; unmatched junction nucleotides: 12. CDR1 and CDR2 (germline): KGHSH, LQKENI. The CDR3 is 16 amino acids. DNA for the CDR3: TGTGCCAGCTCATCCGATGTTGCAGGGACAGGTCAGCCCCAGCATTTT. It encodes CASSSDVAGTGQPQHF.

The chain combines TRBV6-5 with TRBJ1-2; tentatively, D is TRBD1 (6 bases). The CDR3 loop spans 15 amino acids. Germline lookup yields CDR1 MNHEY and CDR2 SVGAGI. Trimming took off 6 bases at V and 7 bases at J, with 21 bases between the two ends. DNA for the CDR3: TGTGCCAGCAGGAAGGGGGGGCAGGGGAGTAGTGGCTACACCTTC. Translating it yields CASRKGGQGSSGYTF.

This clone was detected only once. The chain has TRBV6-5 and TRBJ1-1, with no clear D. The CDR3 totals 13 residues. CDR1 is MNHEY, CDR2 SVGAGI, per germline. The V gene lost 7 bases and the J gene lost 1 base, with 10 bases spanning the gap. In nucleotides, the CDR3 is TGTGCCAGCACTCAAACACGGAACACTGAAGCTTTCTTT. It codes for CASTQTRNTEAFF.